This T cell receptor beta chain was sequenced for a study of Tregs in tolerant kidney transplant recipients. Repertoires were generated with immunoSEQ multiplex PCR, while TCRdb's copy carries only in-frame clones and drops some. The data hold roughly 50,000 clones, with about 92% observed a single time. Study observations and caveats: Changing PCR primers prevented nucleotide comparison between some patients' samples.

V was trimmed by 5 bases and J by 1 base, leaving 14 bases between them. Germline V lookup: CDR1 SGHVS, CDR2 FQNEAQ. This CDR3 is 16 amino acids long. Points on this clone: Its antigen is unknown.

Recipients received nonmyeloablative bone marrow transplants from related graft donors, with transient mixed chimerism. CD4+CD25+CD127- Tregs, CD4+CD25- non-Tregs, CD4 and CD8 cells were sorted. The source of this sequence is a human patient who received a combined kidney and bone marrow transplant. Some T cells may trace back to the graft donor. The chain has TRBV7-8 and TRBJ1-4; D might be TRBD1 (5 bases). The starting material was CD8+ T cells from blood (PBMCs), obtained 12 months after the transplant. As DNA, the CDR3 is TGTGCCAGCAGCCAGGGTCTGGGGGGAACTAATGAAAAACTGTTTTTT. Its protein product is CASSQGLGGTNEKLFF.